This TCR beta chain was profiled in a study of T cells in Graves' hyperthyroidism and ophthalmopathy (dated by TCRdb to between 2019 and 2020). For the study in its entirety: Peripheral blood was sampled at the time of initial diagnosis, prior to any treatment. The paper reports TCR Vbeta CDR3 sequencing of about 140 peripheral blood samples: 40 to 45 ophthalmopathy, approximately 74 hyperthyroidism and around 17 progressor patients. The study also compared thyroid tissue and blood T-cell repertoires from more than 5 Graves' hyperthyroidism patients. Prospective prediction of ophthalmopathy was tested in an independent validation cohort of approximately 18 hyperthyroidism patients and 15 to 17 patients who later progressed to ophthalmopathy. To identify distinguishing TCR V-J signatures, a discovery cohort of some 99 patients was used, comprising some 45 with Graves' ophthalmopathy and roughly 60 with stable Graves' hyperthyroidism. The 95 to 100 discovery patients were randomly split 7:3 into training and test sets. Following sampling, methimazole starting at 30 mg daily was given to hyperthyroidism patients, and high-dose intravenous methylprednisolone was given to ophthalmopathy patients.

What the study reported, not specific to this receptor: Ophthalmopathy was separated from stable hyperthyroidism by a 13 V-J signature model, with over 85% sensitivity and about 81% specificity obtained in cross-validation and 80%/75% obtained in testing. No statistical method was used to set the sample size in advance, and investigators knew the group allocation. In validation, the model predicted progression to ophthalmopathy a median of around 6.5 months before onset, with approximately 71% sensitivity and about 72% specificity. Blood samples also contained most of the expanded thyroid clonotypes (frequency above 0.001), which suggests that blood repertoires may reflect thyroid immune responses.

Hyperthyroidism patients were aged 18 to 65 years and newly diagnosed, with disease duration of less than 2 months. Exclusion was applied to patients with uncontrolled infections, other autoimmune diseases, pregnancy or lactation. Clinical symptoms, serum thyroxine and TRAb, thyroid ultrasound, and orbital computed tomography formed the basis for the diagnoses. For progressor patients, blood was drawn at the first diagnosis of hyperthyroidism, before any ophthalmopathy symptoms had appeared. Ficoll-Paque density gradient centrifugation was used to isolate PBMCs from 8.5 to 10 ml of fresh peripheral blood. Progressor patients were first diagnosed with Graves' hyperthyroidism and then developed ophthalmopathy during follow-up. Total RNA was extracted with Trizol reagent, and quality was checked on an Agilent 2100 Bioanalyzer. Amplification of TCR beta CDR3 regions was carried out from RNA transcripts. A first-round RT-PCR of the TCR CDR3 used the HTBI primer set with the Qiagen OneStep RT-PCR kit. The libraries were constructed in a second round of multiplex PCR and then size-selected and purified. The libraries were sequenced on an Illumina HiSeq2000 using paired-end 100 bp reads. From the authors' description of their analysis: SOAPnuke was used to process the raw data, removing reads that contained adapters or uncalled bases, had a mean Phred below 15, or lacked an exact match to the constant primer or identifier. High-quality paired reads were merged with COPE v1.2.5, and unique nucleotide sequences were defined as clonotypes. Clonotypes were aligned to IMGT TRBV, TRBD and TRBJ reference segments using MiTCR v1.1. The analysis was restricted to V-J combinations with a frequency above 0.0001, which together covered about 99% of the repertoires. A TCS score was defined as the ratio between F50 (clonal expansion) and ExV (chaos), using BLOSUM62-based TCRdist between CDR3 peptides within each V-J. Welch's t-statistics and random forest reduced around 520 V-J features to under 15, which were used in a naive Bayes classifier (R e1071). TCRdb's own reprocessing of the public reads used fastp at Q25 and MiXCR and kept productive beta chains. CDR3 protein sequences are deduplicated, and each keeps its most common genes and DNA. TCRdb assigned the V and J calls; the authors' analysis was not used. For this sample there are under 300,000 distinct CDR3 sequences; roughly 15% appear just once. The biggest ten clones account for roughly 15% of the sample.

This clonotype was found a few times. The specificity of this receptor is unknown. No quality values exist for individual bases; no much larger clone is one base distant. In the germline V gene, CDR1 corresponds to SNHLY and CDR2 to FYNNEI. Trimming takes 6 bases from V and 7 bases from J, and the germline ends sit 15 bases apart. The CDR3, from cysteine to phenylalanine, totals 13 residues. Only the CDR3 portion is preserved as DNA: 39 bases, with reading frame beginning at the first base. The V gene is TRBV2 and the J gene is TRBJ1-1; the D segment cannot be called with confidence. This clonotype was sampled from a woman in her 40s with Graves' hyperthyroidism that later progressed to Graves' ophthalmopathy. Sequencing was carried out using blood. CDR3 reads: CASSSFGFSEAFF. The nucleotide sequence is TGTGCCAGCAGCTCATTTGGATTCAGTGAAGCTTTCTTT.